One and the same sample provided the 13 T cell receptor beta chains below, sequenced in a study of blood T cells in healthy people across ages. The authors ran a second PCR of about 6 to 11 cycles using a sample-barcoded 5' primer and a J-beta primer mix. TCRdb passed the 5' RACE reads through MiXCR, listing each CDR3 protein once. The table shows approximately 780,000 distinct CDR3 sequences, with roughly 26% occurring only once. The same data also contributed to another study, on T cells of mothers and their children.

Specimen: blood. These receptors were taken from a boy aged 5-17 years in good health.

This clonotype was observed a handful of times. The chain recombines TRBV6-1 with TRBJ2-3, with 14 bases fitting TRBD2. CDR1 MNHNS and CDR2 SASEGT come from the germline V gene. This CDR3 comprises 17 residues. V trimming: 3 bases; J trimming: 2 bases; junction bases outside the gene matches: 4. For the CDR3, the DNA is TGTGCCAGCAGTGATCGGGGACTAGCGGGGGTCACAGATACGCAGTATTTT. Its translation is CASSDRGLAGVTDTQYF.

The DNA for the CDR3 is TGCGCCAGCAGCTTGGTGGGGCCCGAGGATGAGCAGTTCTTC. It specifies CASSLVGPEDEQFF. The chain combines TRBV5-1 with TRBJ2-1; D is possibly TRBD1 (5 bases). The germline gives CDR1 SGHRS, CDR2 YFSETQ. The CDR3 is made up of 14 amino acids. V lost 0 bases and J lost 8, with 12 bases in between.

The rearrangement uses TRBV20-1 and TRBJ2-7; the match to TRBD1 covers 10 bases. CDR3 length equals 14 residues. CDR1 is DFQATT, CDR2 SNEGSKA, per germline (reference sequence). J lost 6 bases, V lost 1 base, and 6 bases had no gene match. This CDR3 reads CSARVGTGVPEQYF. DNA of the CDR3: TGCAGTGCTAGAGTTGGGACAGGGGTTCCCGAGCAGTACTTC.

CDR3 nucleotide sequence: TGTGCCAGCAGTTTACGGCGCAGGGGTACTGAAGCTTTCTTT. Encoded protein: CASSLRRRGTEAFF. This rearrangement joins TRBV12-3 or TRBV12-4 to TRBJ1-1, with D perhaps matching TRBD1 (6 bases). The germline V and J ends were trimmed by 2 bases and 5 bases, with 12 bases remaining between them. This CDR3 spans 14 amino acids.

This clonotype was recorded a few times. CDR3 in DNA: TGTGCCAGCAGTTACCCGGCTGAAGCTTTCTTT. Its translation: CASSYPAEAFF. This sequence joins TRBV6-2 or TRBV6-3 and TRBJ1-1; D call uncertain. Germline V CDR1 and CDR2: MNHEY, SVGEGT. The CDR3 length is 11 residues. The V and J ends lost 2 bases and 6 bases respectively, with 4 bases between them.

This clonotype was counted once. V usage is TRBV4-1 and J usage is TRBJ2-1, with D perhaps assigned TRBD1 or TRBD2 (5 bases each). The ends were cut back, 0 bases at V and 9 bases at J, with 12 bases in the middle. CDR3 length equals 14 residues. Germline CDR1 MGHRA, CDR2 YSYEKL. The CDR3 sequence is CASSQDRGEGEQFF. In nucleotides, the CDR3 is TGCGCCAGCAGCCAAGATAGGGGCGAGGGTGAGCAGTTCTTC.

This chain connects TRBV5-1 to TRBJ2-7, with 8 nucleotides matching TRBD1. The CDR3 has 17 amino acids. CDR1 is SGHRS and CDR2 is YFSETQ in the germline V gene. J gave up 6 bases and V 0 bases, and 14 bases lay outside the gene matches. This CDR3 reads CASSLGDRLGTFAEQYF. CDR3 nucleotide sequence: TGCGCCAGCAGCTTGGGGGACAGGCTGGGGACGTTTGCCGAGCAGTACTTC.

The chain couples TRBV4-1 to TRBJ1-2; tentatively, D is TRBD1 (6 bases). CDR1 and CDR2 from the germline V gene are MGHRA and YSYEKL. The CDR3 has 18 amino acids. Trimming pared 7 bases from V and 0 bases from J, leaving 24 bases between. CDR3 residues: CASTTQGSALIANYGYTF. CDR3 bases: TGCGCCAGCACTACCCAGGGGTCGGCCCTAATAGCTAACTATGGCTACACCTTC.

This clonotype was observed a single time. The CDR3 DNA reads TGTGCCAGCAGCGGCCGGGCCCGATTTGACACGCAGTATTTT. Protein sequence: CASSGRARFDTQYF. The rearrangement uses TRBV7-6 and TRBJ2-3, with D hard to call. V dropped 5 bases and J dropped 9 bases, with 18 bases sitting between them. This CDR3 spans 14 amino acids. In germline, CDR1 is SGHVS, CDR2 FNYEAQ.

Here the CDR3 reads CASSQGGRGVQETQYF. The DNA for the CDR3 is TGTGCCAGCAGCCAAGGAGGGCGGGGGGTCCAAGAGACCCAGTACTTC. This chain uses TRBV4-2 with TRBJ2-5; 8 nucleotides line up with TRBD2. Germline values: CDR1 LGHNA, CDR2 YNFKEQ. The V gene end was trimmed by 1 base and the J gene end by 1 base; junction bases not matched to a gene: 5. The CDR3 length is 16 residues.

This chain connects TRBV27 to TRBJ2-1, with 10 bases lining up with TRBD2. The CDR3 is made up of 16 amino acids. J gave up 10 bases and V 0 bases, and 9 bases lay outside the gene matches. Germline lookup yields CDR1 MNHEY and CDR2 SMNVEV (reference sequence). CDR3 in DNA: TGTGCCAGCAGTTTATCGGCGAGCGGGGGGGTGGGGGAGCAGTTCTTC. It yields the protein CASSLSASGGVGEQFF.

The chain recombines TRBV12-3 or TRBV12-4 with TRBJ2-3; D possibly matches TRBD1 or TRBD2 (6 bases each). CDR3 length equals 14 residues. V lost 4 bases and J lost 3, with 11 bases in between. The CDR3 bases are TGTGCCAGCAGTTGGGGGGCGCGGACAGATACGCAGTATTTT. It specifies CASSWGARTDTQYF.

The chain employs TRBV7-8 and TRBJ2-7; 13 bases map to TRBD2. The V segment lost 2 bases and the J segment 3 bases; nucleotides outside the gene matches: 4. CDR3 length equals 16 residues. The germline V gene has CDR1 SGHVS and CDR2 FQNEAQ. The CDR3 DNA sequence: TGTGCCAGCAGCTTAAAACTAGCGGGGGGGAACTACGAGCAGTACTTC. Amino acid sequence: CASSLKLAGGNYEQYF.